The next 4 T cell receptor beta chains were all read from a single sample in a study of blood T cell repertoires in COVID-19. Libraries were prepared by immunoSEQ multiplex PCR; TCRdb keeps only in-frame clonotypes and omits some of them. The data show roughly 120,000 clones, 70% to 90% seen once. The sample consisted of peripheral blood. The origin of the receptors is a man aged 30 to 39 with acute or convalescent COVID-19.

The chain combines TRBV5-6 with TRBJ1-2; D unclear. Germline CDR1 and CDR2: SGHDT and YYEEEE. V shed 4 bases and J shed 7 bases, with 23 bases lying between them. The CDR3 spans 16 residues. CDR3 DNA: TGTGCCAGCAGCCCCATCGACCTGAGGGTTAGTGCTGGCTACACCTTC. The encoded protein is CASSPIDLRVSAGYTF.

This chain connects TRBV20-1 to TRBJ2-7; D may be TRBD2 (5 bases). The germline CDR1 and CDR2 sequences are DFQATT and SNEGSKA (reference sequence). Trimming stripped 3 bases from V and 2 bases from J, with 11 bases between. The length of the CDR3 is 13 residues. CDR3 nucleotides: TGCAGTGCTAGTGGTAGCGCGACCTACGAGCAGTACTTC. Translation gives CSASGSATYEQYF.

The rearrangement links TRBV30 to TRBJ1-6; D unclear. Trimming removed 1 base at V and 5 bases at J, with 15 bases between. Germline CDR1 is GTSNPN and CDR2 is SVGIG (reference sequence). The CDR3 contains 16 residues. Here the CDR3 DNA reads TGTGCCTGGAGTGGGAACCCATATCGGGATAATTCACCCCTCCACTTT. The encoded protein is CAWSGNPYRDNSPLHF.

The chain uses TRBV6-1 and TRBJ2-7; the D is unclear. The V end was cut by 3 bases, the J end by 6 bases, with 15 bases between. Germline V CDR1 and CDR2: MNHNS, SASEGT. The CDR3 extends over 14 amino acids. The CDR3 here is CASSELVSDPEQYF. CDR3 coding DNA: TGTGCCAGCAGTGAGCTGGTGTCAGATCCCGAGCAGTACTTC.